The 3 T cell receptor beta chains below come from one sample, sequenced in a study of beta chain features in type 1 diabetes. Sequencing targeted expressed TCRB transcripts, as all isolated RNA had been reverse transcribed. Profiling relied on immunoSEQ multiplex PCR, and the TCRdb table lists in-frame clones only, not all of them. The table shows 620,000 or so clones, with about a sixth occurring only once. The material sequenced was naive CD4+ T cells from blood. These TCRs come from a man younger than 35 in good health.

The V gene is TRBV5-1, the J gene TRBJ1-1; TRBD1 is a possible D gene (5 bases). V lost 0 bases, J lost 9 bases, and 15 bases lay in between. CDR3 length: 14 residues. Per germline, CDR1 SGHRS and CDR2 YFSETQ. CDR3 coding DNA: TGCGCCAGCAGCTTGGCCCCCGTCGGGGCGAAAGCTTTCTTT. It encodes CASSLAPVGAKAFF.

V is TRBV6-6 and J is TRBJ1-5; D unclear. Germline assignment: CDR1 MNHNY and CDR2 SVGAGI (reference sequence). V gave up 7 bases and J gave up 2 bases, with 12 bases separating them. The CDR3 spans 14 residues. As DNA, the CDR3 is TGTGCCAGCAAAACCAACGGGGGCAATCAGCCCCAGCATTTT. Its translation is CASKTNGGNQPQHF.

This clone turned up a few times. This chain uses TRBV9 with TRBJ2-5, with D perhaps assigned TRBD1 or TRBD2 (6 bases each). Germline CDR1 and CDR2: SGDLS and YYNGEE. Between the trimmed V and J ends, which lost 0 bases and 1 base, there was a span of 10 bases. This CDR3 has 15 residues. The CDR3 DNA sequence: TGTGCCAGCAGCGTAGCTCGGGGGCTCCAAGAGACCCAGTACTTC. Encoded protein: CASSVARGLQETQYF.